This TCR beta chain was captured in a study of cytomegalovirus exposure and HLA in healthy donors (dated by TCRdb to the late 2010s). Notes on the research overall: An earlier analysis of 587 of the donors reported 250 to 350 Gb of sequence data and 90 million to 120 million unique TCR beta sequences obtained from around 190 million T cells. The study profiled the T cell repertoires of 666 subjects by immunosequencing and related them to cytomegalovirus serostatus. Both class I and class II loci were covered by HLA typing, at four-digit resolution. All discovery cohort repertoires had been generated on a single sequencing platform. Rather than using new phenotypic data, the later analysis identified candidate immune exposures from TCR beta sequences and from how often those sequences occurred across donors. An earlier analysis of more than 450 of the donors used high-throughput TCR beta sequencing to judge whether each TCR beta V gene segment behaved as functional or pseudogenic. The study was designed to test whether signatures of past pathogen exposure could be identified by cataloging public T cell receptors. The number of typed donors differed by locus: about 629-640 for A, B, C, DRB1 and DQB1; some 540 for DQA1; about 600 for DPA1; and about 450 for DPB1. A later analysis re-examined previously published TCR beta repertoires from 600 to 700 donors and added high-resolution HLA genotyping to investigate patterns of TCR occurrence. In a later genetic analysis, genome-wide SNP genotypes for 398 of the 666 donors were used, and that subset was treated as a discovery cohort. Along with the 666-subject first cohort, a separate validation cohort of 120 different subjects was used. Across 398 genotyped donors of the cohort, an average of roughly 200,000 unique TCR beta nucleotide sequences per donor were sequenced, and 15% to 20% of those sequences were non-productive. High-throughput TCR immunosequencing, statistical association of individual TCRs with disease status, and machine learning were combined to predict cytomegalovirus infection status. Donor age, sex, ethnicity and CMV serostatus were collected together with the repertoire data. The genetic ancestry cluster associated with self-reported Caucasian donors included about 81% of the roughly 360 genotyped donors. Because of strong linkage in the cohort, four to six DR-DQ haplotypes were treated as single units for association and clustering. An early release covering roughly 580 HLA-typed donors comprised approximately 300 gigabases of sequencing data and around 80 million unique TCR sequences. The study at large found these results: A later analysis found that most CMV-associated TCR beta chains appeared HLA-restricted, with HLA associations seemingly driven largely by CMV exposure. In a later analysis, 16,951 TCR beta sequences were associated with specific HLA alleles at a false discovery rate of 0.05. A further reported finding was that TCR beta sequences accurately predicted the HLA-A and HLA-B alleles for most subjects in the first cohort. Because counts were too low, 15 to 20 rarely observed V segments, including chromosome 9 orphons, were excluded from the earlier analysis of roughly 580 of the donors. A cluster of highly shared sequence variants was judged likely to be a technical artifact of the sequencing pipeline. Compared with equally common non-associated chains, HLA-associated TCR beta chains in a later analysis were more clonally expanded and had lower generation probabilities. This cohort had only TCR beta chains sequenced, and the lack of alpha or paired-chain data limited which features could be detected. Linkage disequilibrium might explain the correlated functional status among segregating V segments, but an unknown experimental factor could not be excluded. In a later analysis, several top co-occurrence clusters were reported to appear linked to parvovirus B19, influenza, CMV and Epstein-Barr virus. HLA typing was unavailable for some donors at each locus, so association tests used only the typed subset. In an earlier analysis of 450 to 750 of the donors, most TCR beta V segments appeared in productive rearrangements about 87% or about 30% of the time, broadly matching IMGT annotations. Across donors, most TCR sequences were observed very rarely, whereas some public TCRs were present in many individuals. The classifier was reported to diagnose cytomegalovirus status with high specificity and sensitivity in both the original and validation cohorts. Assigning TCR associations to individual alleles was difficult when HLA alleles, especially DR and DQ, strongly co-occurred. A later analysis found that TCR association rates varied across HLA loci, with DRB1 alleles showing the most associated TCRs and HLA-C alleles the fewest. The study gave a list of 150 to 200 TCR beta chains associated with cytomegalovirus. An association between a missense DCLRE1C variant and V-gene and J-gene trimming of TCR beta chains was found in a later genetic analysis and replicated in an independent cohort. The presence/absence analyses assumed that sequencing depth was roughly uniform across donors, and that assumption may not be true. It was suggested by the authors that the approach could potentially be generalized to other disease states and immunological phenotypes. For the cohort, immune exposure information was limited to CMV serostatus. A later genetic analysis reported fewer N-insertions in productive TCRs among donors in an Asian-associated ancestry cluster than the roughly 700-donor mean. In vitro tests confirmed that a few of the cytomegalovirus-associated TCR beta chains recognize cytomegalovirus antigens. Because the 87-base-pair reads could not distinguish some IMGT-functional V segments, including TRBV6-2 and TRBV6-3, those segments were excluded.

Spanning cysteine to phenylalanine, the CDR3 consists of 13 amino acids. The read is trimmed to its CDR3 DNA, 39 bases read in frame from base 1. From a lookup of the germline V gene (reference sequence), CDR1 and CDR2 are SEHNR and FQNEAQ. V sheds 1 base and J sheds 6 bases, leaving 6 bases between their ends. The cohort comprised some 730 healthy bone marrow donors. Cohort members were all nominally healthy when sampled, although unrecorded immune exposures were likely present. The donor tested CMV seropositive and was one of the 289 seropositive cohort members. A peripheral blood sample was collected from each donor, and TCR beta sequencing was performed on peripheral blood mononuclear cells. Genomic DNA was extracted from the blood cell samples with the Qiagen DNeasy Blood Extraction Kit. Concerning this clone itself: Its antigen is still unknown. Base-call qualities are not available, and no considerably larger clone is one nucleotide away.

Preparation of the library involved the immunoSEQ multiplex PCR assay. For the multiplex PCR, a mixture combining 60 forward primers for TCR Vbeta segments and 13 reverse primers for TCR Jbeta segments was used. The CDR3 region of rearranged TCR beta genes was amplified from genomic DNA with a multiplex PCR assay. The Illumina HiSeq System was used to sequence the amplified TCR beta libraries as 87-base-pair reads. From the authors' description of their analysis: A later analysis counted some 74 million unique TCR beta chains across the 500 to 850 repertoires, and some 11 million of these chains were shared by at least two donors. A nearest-neighbor algorithm error-corrected the raw reads and collapsed the reads into unique sequences, merging closely related sequences to remove PCR and sequencing errors. Alignment of CDR3 sequences to IMGT reference sequences was used to assign V, D and J gene segments. For a sequence to be retained, a match of at least six nucleotides to both a V gene segment and a J gene segment was required. Rearrangements were called productive when the CDR3 lacked stop codons and stayed in frame with V and J; all others were non-productive. CDR3 was defined according to IMGT convention as the region running from the second conserved V-encoded cysteine to the conserved J-encoded phenylalanine. Sequences without an unambiguous match to a single V gene segment were excluded from the earlier analysis of approximately 560 of the donors. In an earlier analysis of several hundred of the donors, V segments were called functional above 56.7% productive rearrangements and were called segregating when the between-donor standard deviation exceeded 5%. A statistical classification framework was built for diagnosing cytomegalovirus status from the catalog of TCR beta chain sequences. In a later analysis, V and J genes were assigned by comparing TCR nucleotide sequences against IMGT/GENE-DB human TR gene sequences. The TCRdist pipeline was used in a later analysis to assign CDR3 sequences and most-parsimonious VDJ recombination scenarios. A later analysis defined each TCR beta chain by its CDR3 amino acid sequence plus V-gene family, and excluded reads lacking a unique V-gene family. As a way to deal with suspected cross-contamination and a sequencing artifact, a later analysis dropped under 600 nucleotide sequences that were highly shared and had low generation probability. A later analysis calculated a clonal expansion index for each public chain from normalized within-repertoire ranks of inferred template counts. Generation probabilities in a later analysis came from a VDJ recombination model fitted to out-of-frame rearrangements, and those results were checked against IGoR. Hypergeometric tests were used in a later analysis to score TCR-TCR, TCR-HLA and TCR-CMV co-occurrence, with a repertoire-size bias correction applied to the TCR pairs. In a later analysis, false discovery rates were estimated by permuting HLA or CMV assignments 20 times. In a later analysis, co-occurring TCRs were grouped using DBSCAN, with TCRdist sequence similarity added in when clustering inside HLA-allele-positive subsets. Co-occurrence clustering excluded repertoires with fewer than 30,000 or more than 120,000 public chains, plus five with anomalous nucleotide sharing. TCRdb obtained this table from immuneACCESS and retained in-frame rearrangements with V and J assigned. These tables miss some clones; where compared with another copy, unresolved V genes account for less than half of the shortfall, and the remainder is unexplained. V and J calls and clone size follow that table, whereas D and trimming were derived from the DNA. In all, the sample holds over 120,000 clones, and more than 75% of those were seen once. Less than 3% of the sample rests with the top ten.

The specimen was PBMCs. Rearrangement joined TRBV7-9 to TRBJ2-2; D gene: possibly TRBD2, on 5 matching bases. The TCR sequence derives from a young woman in good health and CMV-seropositive. The base sequence is TGTGCCAGCAGCTTAGTGGACTCCGGGGAGCTGTTTTTT. Its coded protein is CASSLVDSGELFF.